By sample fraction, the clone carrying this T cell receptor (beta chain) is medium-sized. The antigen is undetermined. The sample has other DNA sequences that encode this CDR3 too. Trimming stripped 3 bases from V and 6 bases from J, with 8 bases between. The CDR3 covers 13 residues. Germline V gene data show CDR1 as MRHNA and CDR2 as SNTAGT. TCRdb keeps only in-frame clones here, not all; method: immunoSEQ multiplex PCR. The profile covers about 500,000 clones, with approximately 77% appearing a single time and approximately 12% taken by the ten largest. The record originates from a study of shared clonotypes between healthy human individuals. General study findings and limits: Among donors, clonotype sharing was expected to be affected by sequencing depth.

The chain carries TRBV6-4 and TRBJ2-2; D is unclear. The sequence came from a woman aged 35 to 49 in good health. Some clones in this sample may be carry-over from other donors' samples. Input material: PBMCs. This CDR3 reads CASSERDAGELFF. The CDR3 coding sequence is TGTGCCAGCAGTGAAAGGGATGCCGGGGAGCTGTTTTTT.